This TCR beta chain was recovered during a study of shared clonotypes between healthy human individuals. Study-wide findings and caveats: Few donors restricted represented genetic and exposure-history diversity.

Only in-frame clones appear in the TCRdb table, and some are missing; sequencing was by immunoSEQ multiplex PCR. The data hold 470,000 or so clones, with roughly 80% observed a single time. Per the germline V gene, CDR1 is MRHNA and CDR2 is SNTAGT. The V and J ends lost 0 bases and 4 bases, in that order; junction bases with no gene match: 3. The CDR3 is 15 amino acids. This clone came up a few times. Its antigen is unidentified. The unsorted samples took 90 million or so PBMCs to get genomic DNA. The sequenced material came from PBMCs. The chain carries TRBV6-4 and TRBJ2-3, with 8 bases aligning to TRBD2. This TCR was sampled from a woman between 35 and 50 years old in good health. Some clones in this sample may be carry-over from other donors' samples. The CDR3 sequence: CASSDSSGGPDTQYF. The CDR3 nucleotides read TGTGCCAGCAGTGACTCGTCGGGAGGGCCAGATACGCAGTATTTT.